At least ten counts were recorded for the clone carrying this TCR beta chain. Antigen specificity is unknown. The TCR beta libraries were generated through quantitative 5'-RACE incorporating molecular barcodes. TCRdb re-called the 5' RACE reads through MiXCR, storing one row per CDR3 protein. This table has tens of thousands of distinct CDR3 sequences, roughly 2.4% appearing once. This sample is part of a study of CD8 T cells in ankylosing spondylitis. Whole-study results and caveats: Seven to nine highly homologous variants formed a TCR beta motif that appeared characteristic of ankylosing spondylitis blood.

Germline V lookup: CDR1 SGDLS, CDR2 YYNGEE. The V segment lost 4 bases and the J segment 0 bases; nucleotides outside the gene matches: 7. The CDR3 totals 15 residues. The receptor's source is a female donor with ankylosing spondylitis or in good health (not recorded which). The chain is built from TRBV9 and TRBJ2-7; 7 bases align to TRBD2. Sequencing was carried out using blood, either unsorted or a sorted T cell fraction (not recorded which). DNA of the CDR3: TGTGCCAGCAGCCGGGGACTATCGAGCTCCTACGAGCAGTACTTC. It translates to CASSRGLSSSYEQYF.